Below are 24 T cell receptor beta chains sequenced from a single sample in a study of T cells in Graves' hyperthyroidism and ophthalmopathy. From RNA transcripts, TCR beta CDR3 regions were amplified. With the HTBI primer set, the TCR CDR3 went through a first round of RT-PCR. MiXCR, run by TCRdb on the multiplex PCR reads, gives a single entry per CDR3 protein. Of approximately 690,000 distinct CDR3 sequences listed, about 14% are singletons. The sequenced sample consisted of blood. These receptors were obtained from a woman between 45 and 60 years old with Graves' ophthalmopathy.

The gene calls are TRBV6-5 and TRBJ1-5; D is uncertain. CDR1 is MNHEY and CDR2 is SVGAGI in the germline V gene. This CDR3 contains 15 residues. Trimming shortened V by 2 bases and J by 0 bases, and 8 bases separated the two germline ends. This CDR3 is CASSYIGVSNQPQHF. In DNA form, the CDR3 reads TGTGCCAGCAGTTACATAGGTGTTAGCAATCAGCCCCAGCATTTT.

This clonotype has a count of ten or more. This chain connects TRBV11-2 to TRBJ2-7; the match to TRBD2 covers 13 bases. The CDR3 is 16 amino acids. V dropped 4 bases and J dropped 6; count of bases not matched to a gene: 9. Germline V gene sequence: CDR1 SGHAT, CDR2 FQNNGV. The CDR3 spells CASSSQPGLAGLEQYF. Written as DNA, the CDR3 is TGTGCCAGCAGCTCCCAACCGGGACTAGCGGGACTCGAGCAGTACTTC.

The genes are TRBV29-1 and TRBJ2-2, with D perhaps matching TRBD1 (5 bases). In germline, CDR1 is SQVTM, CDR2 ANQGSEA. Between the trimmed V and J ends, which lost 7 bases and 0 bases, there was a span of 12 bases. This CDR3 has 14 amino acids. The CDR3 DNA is TGCAGCGGAAAAGGGGTATCGAACACCGGGGAGCTGTTTTTT. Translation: CSGKGVSNTGELFF.

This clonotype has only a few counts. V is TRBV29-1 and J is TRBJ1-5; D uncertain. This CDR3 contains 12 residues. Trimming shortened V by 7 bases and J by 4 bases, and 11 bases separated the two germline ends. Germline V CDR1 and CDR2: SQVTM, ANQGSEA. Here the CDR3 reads CSAGVQNQPQHF. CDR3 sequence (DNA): TGCAGCGCGGGAGTTCAGAATCAGCCCCAGCATTTT.

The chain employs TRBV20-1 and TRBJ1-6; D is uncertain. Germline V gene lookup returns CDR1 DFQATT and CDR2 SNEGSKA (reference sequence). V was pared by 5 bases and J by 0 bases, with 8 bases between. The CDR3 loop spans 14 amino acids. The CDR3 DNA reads TGCAGTGCTGTCGGAAGCTCCTATAATTCACCCCTCCACTTT. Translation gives CSAVGSSYNSPLHF.

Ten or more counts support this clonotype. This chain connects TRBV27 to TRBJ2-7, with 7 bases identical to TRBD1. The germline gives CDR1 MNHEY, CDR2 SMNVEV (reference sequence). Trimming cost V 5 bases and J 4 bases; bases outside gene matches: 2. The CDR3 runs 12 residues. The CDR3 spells CASSTTGYEQYF. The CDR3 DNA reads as TGTGCCAGCAGTACGACAGGGTACGAGCAGTACTTC.

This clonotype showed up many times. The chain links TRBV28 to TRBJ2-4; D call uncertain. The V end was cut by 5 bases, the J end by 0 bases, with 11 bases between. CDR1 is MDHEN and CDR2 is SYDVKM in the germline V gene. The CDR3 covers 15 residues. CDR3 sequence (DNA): TGTGCCAGCAGTACCGGCCCTCTAGCCAAAAACATTCAGTACTTC. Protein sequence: CASSTGPLAKNIQYF.

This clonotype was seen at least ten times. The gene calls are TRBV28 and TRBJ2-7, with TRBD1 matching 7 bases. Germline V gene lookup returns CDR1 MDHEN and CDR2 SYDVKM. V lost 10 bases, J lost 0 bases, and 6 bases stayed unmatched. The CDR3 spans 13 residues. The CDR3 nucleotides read TGTGCCACCAACGGACAGGTCTCCTACGAGCAGTACTTC. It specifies CATNGQVSYEQYF.

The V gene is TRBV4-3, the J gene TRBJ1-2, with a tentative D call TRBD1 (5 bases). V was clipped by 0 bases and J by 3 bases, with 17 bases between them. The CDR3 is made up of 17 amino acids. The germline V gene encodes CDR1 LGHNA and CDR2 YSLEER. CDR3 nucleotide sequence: TGCGCCAGCAGCCAAGAACTTGCCTATCAGGGAGACTATGGCTACACCTTC. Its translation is CASSQELAYQGDYGYTF.

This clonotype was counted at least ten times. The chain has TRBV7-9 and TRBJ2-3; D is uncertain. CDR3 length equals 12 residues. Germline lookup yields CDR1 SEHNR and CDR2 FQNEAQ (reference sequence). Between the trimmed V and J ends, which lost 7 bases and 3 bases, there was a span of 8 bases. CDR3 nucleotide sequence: TGTGCCAGCACCCGATCTACAGATACGCAGTATTTT. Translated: CASTRSTDTQYF. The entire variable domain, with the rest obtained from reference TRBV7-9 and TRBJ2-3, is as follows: DTGVSQNPRHKITKRGQNVTFRCDPISEHNRLYWYRQTLGQGPEFLTYFQNEAQLEKSRLLSDRFSAERPKGSFSTLEIQRTEQGDSAMYLCASTRSTDTQYFGPGTRLTVL.

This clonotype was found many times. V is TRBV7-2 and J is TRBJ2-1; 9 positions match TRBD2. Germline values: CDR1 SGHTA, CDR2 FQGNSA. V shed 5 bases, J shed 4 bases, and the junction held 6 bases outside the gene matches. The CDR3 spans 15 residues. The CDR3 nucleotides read TGTGCCAGCAGCACGGGACTAGCTACTTACAATGAGCAGTTCTTC. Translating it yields CASSTGLATYNEQFF.

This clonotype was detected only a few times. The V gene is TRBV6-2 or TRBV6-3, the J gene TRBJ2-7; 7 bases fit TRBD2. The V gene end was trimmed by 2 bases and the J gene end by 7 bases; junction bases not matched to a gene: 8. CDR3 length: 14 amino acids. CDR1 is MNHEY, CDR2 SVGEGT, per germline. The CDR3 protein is CASSYLRESREQYF. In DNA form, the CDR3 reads TGTGCCAGCAGTTACCTGCGGGAGTCTCGAGAGCAGTACTTC.

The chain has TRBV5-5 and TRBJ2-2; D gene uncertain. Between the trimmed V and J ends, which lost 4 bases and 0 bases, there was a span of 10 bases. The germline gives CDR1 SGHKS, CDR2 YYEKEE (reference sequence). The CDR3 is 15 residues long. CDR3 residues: CASSPHGPNTGELFF. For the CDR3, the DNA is TGTGCCAGCAGCCCCCACGGGCCGAACACCGGGGAGCTGTTTTTT.

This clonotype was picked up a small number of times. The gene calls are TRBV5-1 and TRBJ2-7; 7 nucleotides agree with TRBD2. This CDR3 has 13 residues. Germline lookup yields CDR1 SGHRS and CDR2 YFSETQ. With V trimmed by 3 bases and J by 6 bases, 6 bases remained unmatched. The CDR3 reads CASSSSGTAEQYF. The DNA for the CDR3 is TGCGCCAGCAGCTCGAGCGGGACGGCCGAGCAGTACTTC.

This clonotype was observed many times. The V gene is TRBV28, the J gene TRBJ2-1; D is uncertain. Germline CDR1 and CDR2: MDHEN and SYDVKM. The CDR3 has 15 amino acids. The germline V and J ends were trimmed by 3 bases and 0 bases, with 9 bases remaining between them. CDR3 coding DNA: TGTGCCAGCAGTTTCGGTTTGAGCTCCTACAATGAGCAGTTCTTC. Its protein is CASSFGLSSYNEQFF. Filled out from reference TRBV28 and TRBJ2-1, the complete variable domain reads DVKVTQSSRYLVKRTGEKVFLECVQDMDHENMFWYRQDPGLGLRLIYFSYDVKMKEKGDIPEGYSVSREKKERFSLILESASTNQTSMYLCASSFGLSSYNEQFFGPGTRLTVL.

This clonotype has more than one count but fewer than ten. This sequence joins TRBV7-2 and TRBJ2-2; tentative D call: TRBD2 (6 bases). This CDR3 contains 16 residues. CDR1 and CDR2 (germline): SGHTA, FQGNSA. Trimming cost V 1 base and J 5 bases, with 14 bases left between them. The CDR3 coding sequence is TGTGCCAGCAGCTTAGTCCCCGTGGGGGGAACCGGGGAGCTGTTTTTT. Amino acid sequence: CASSLVPVGGTGELFF.

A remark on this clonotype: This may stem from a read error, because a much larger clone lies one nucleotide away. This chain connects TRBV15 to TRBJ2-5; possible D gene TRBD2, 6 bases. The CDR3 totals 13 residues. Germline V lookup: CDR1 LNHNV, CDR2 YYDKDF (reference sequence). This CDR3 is CVTNRGGIGTQYF. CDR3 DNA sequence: TGTGTCACCAATAGGGGAGGCATAGGAACCCAGTACTTC. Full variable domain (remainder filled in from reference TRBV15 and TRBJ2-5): DAMVIQNPRYQVTQFGKPVTLSCSQTLNHNVMYWYQQKSSQAPKLLFHYYDKDFNNEADTPDNFQSRRPNTSFCFLDIRSPGLGDTAMYLCVTNRGGIGTQYFGPGTRLLVL.

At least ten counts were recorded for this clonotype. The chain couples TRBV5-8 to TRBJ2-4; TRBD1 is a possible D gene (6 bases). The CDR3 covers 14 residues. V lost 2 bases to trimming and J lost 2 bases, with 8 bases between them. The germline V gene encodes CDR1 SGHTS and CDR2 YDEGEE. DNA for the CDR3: TGTGCCAGCAGCTTCCAGGGGCCCAAAAACATTCAGTACTTC. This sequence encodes CASSFQGPKNIQYF.

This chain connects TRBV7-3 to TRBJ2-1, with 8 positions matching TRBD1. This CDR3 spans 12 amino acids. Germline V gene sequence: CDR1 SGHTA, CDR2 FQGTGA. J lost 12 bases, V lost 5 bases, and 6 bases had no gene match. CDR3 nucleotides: TGTGCCAGCAGCCTTACAGGGGGTGGGCAGTTCTTC. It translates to CASSLTGGGQFF.

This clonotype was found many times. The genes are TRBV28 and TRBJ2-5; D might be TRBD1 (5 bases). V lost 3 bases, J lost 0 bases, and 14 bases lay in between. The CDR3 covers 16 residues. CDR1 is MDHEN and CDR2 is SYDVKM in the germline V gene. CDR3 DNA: TGTGCCAGCAGTTTGGCCCTGACAGTGTACCAAGAGACCCAGTACTTC. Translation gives CASSLALTVYQETQYF.

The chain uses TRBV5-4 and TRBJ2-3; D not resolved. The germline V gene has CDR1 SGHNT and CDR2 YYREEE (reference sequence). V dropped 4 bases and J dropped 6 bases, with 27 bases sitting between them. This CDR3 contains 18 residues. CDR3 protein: CASSRVVQAVSQSDTQYF. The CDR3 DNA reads TGTGCCAGCAGCCGGGTCGTTCAGGCAGTATCACAGTCGGATACGCAGTATTTT.

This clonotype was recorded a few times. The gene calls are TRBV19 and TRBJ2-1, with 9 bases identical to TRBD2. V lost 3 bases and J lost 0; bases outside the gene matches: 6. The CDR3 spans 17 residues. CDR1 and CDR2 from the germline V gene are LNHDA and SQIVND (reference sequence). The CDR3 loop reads CASSMSLAGTSYNEQFF. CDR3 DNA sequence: TGTGCCAGTAGTATGAGCCTAGCGGGAACCTCCTACAATGAGCAGTTCTTC.

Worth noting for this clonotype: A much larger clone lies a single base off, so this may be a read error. The chain's CDR3 is CASGPYLDQPQHF. CDR3 bases: TGTGCCAGCGGACCCTATTTAGATCAGCCCCAGCATTTT. J is TRBJ1-5 and V is TRBV12-3 or TRBV12-4; no definite D call. The CDR3 contains 13 residues. V was clipped by 8 bases and J by 5 bases, with 13 bases between them.

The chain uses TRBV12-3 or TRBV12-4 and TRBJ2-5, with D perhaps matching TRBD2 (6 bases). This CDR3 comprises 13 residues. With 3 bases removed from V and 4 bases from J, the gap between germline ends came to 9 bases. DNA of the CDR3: TGTGCCAGCAGTTTTGCGGGAACAGAGACCCAGTACTTC. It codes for CASSFAGTETQYF.